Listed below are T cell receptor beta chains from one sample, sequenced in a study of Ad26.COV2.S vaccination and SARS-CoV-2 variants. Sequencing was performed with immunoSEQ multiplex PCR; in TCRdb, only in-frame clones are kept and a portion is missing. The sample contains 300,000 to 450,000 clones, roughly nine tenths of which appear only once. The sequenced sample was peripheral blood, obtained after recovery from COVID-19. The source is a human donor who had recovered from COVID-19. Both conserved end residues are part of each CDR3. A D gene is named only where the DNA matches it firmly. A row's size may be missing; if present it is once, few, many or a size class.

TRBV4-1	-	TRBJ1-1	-	CASSQGGGAREAFF	TGCGCCAGCAGCCAAGGTGGGGGGGCTCGGGAAGCTTTCTTT
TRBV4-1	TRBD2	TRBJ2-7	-	CASSQESWLAGSYEQYF	TGCGCCAGCAGCCAAGAGTCTTGGCTAGCGGGGTCCTACGAGCAGTACTTC
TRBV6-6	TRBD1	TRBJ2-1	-	CASSRTGGQTNEQFF	TGTGCCAGCAGTCGGACAGGGGGGCAAACAAATGAGCAGTTCTTC
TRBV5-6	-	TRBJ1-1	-	CASSLAGGAAFF	TGTGCCAGCAGCTTGGCCGGAGGTGCGGCTTTCTTT
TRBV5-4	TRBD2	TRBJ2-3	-	CASSLKTSGGADTQYF	TGTGCCAGCAGTTTAAAGACTAGCGGGGGGGCAGATACGCAGTATTTT
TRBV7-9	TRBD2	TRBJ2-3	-	CASSLIPGPVGGTQYF	TGTGCCAGCAGCTTAATCCCGGGGCCCGTGGGAGGGACGCAGTATTTT
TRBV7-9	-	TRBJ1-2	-	CASSQHGGPSGYGYTF	TGTGCCAGCAGCCAGCATGGAGGCCCTTCTGGCTATGGCTACACCTTC
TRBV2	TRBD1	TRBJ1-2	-	CASSKTGGPYGYTF	TGTGCCAGCAGCAAAACAGGGGGCCCCTATGGCTACACCTTC
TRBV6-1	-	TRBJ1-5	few	CASSDHQPQHF	TGTGCCAGCAGTGATCATCAGCCCCAGCATTTT
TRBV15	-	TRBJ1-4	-	CATSRVPGKGEKLFF	TGTGCCACCAGCAGAGTTCCAGGGAAGGGTGAAAAACTGTTTTTT
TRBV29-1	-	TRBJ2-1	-	CSVEGPEGVGSYNEQFF	TGCAGCGTTGAAGGGCCCGAAGGGGTAGGATCCTACAATGAGCAGTTCTTC
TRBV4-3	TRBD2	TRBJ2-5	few	CASSQDGLAGAVETQYF	TGCGCCAGCAGCCAAGATGGACTAGCGGGGGCCGTGGAGACCCAGTACTTC
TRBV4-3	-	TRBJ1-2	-	CASSQESGGYTF	TGCGCCAGCAGCCAAGAGTCGGGGGGCTACACCTTC
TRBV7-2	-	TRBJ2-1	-	CASSLYRELYNEQFF	TGTGCCAGCAGCTTATACAGGGAACTGTACAATGAGCAGTTCTTC
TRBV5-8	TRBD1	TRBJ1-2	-	CASSLEAGGSYGYTF	TGTGCCAGCAGCTTGGAGGCAGGGGGCTCCTATGGCTACACCTTC
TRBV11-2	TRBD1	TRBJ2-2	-	CASSLTGGGTGELFF	TGTGCCAGCAGCTTGACAGGGGGTGGTACCGGGGAGCTGTTTTTT
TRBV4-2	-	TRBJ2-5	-	CASSHGGLNPGETQYF	TGTGCCAGCAGCCATGGAGGCCTCAACCCGGGTGAGACCCAGTACTTC
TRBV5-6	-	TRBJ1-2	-	CASSSYTYGYTF	TGTGCCAGCAGCTCATACACCTATGGCTACACCTTC
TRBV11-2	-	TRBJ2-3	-	CASSLEPSFQDTQYF	TGTGCCAGCAGCTTAGAGCCTAGCTTTCAAGATACGCAGTATTTT
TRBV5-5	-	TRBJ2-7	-	CASSSTGGGGEQYF	TGTGCCAGCAGCTCAACAGGAGGGGGTGGCGAGCAGTACTTC
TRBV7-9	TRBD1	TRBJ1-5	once	CASSLAGDRYQPQHF	TGTGCCAGCAGCTTAGCGGGGGACAGGTATCAGCCCCAGCATTTT
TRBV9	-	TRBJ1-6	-	CASSGLGDSGSPLHF	TGTGCCAGCAGCGGGTTGGGGGACTCTGGTTCACCCCTCCACTTT
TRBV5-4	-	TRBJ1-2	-	CASNLYPGNRHLYGYTF	TGTGCCAGCAACTTGTACCCGGGGAACAGGCATCTCTATGGCTACACCTTC
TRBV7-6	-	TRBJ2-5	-	CASSPQFGETETQYF	TGTGCCAGCAGCCCTCAGTTTGGAGAGACGGAGACCCAGTACTTC
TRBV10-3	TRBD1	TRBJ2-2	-	CAISPGQGPGELFF	TGTGCCATCAGTCCGGGACAGGGGCCCGGGGAGCTGTTTTTT
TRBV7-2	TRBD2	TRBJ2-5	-	CASSLSGGASETQYF	TGTGCCAGCAGCTTAAGCGGGGGGGCCTCAGAGACCCAGTACTTC
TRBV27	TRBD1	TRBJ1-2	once	CASSSGGLNYGYTF	TGTGCCAGCAGTTCAGGGGGCTTGAACTATGGCTACACCTTC
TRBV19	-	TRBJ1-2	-	CASSISVWTGQTTNYGYTF	TGTGCCAGTAGTATAAGTGTCTGGACCGGACAGACCACTAACTATGGCTACACCTTC
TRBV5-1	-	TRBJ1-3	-	CASSSLTGNTIYF	TGCGCCAGCAGCTCTCTAACTGGAAACACCATATATTTT
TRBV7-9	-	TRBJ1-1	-	CASSPEWRDTEAFF	TGTGCCAGCAGCCCGGAGTGGAGGGACACTGAAGCTTTCTTT
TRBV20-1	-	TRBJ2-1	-	CSASPGDDNEQFF	TGCAGTGCTAGTCCGGGGGACGACAATGAGCAGTTCTTC
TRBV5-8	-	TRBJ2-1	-	CASSFTRREQFF	TGTGCCAGCAGCTTTACTAGGCGCGAGCAGTTCTTC